Presented here are 5 T cell receptor beta chains from one specimen sequenced in a study of blood T cell repertoires in COVID-19. Clones were read by immunoSEQ multiplex PCR, and TCRdb kept only the in-frame ones, dropping some. The sample contains about 110,000 clones, around 64% of which appear only once. Specimen: peripheral blood. Source of these receptors: a woman aged 40 to 49 with acute or convalescent COVID-19.

This clone was recorded once. The J gene is TRBJ1-2, the V gene TRBV6-1, with TRBD1 identical over 8 bases. Germline V lookup: CDR1 MNHNS, CDR2 SASEGT. The CDR3 loop spans 13 amino acids. Trimming took 1 base from V and 8 from J; bases not matched to a gene: 3. CDR3 amino acids: CASSEGTGRGYTF. Written as DNA, the CDR3 is TGTGCCAGCAGTGAAGGGACAGGGCGAGGCTACACCTTC.

The chain joins TRBV5-6 to TRBJ2-7; TRBD1 agrees at 9 bases. The V and J ends lost 4 bases and 4 bases, in that order; junction bases with no gene match: 9. This CDR3 has 15 residues. Looked up from germline, CDR1 is SGHDT and CDR2 is YYEEEE. As DNA, the CDR3 is TGTGCCAGCAGCGTGAACAGGGGGCGGCCTTACGAGCAGTACTTC. It codes for CASSVNRGRPYEQYF. Drawing the rest from reference TRBV5-6 and TRBJ2-7, the complete variable domain is DAGVTQSPTHLIKTRGQQVTLRCSPKSGHDTVSWYQQALGQGPQFIFQYYEEEERQRGNFPDRFSGHQFPNYSSELNVNALLLGDSALYLCASSVNRGRPYEQYFGPGTRLTVT.

The rearrangement uses TRBV10-3 and TRBJ2-1; TRBD2 is a possible D gene (7 bases). The ends were cut back, 5 bases at V and 1 base at J, with 15 bases in the middle. The V gene's germline CDR1 is ENHRY and CDR2 SYGVKD. This CDR3 region has 16 residues. CDR3 region: CAISPLGGTSYNEQFF. CDR3 nucleotide sequence: TGTGCCATCAGTCCTCTCGGGGGGACATCCTACAATGAGCAGTTCTTC.

Only one count was recorded for this clone. This rearrangement joins TRBV14 to TRBJ2-3; TRBD2 aligns across 9 bases. This CDR3 has 17 amino acids. The germline V gene encodes CDR1 SGHDN and CDR2 FVKESK. The J segment lost 2 bases and the V segment lost 4 bases, leaving 10 bases of the junction unmatched. The CDR3 spells CASSPHSGGGSTDTQYF. As DNA, the CDR3 is TGTGCCAGCAGCCCCCATAGCGGGGGCGGCTCCACAGATACGCAGTATTTT.

This clone has a handful of counts. The chain couples TRBV5-1 to TRBJ2-3, with a possible D match to TRBD1 (6 bases). CDR3 length: 18 residues. V lost 0 bases and J lost 7, with 24 bases in between. Germline-derived CDR1 and CDR2 are SGHRS and YFSETQ. The CDR3 here is CASSLASPTGGLTNTQYF. The CDR3 DNA reads TGCGCCAGCAGCTTGGCCTCGCCGACAGGAGGCTTGACTAATACGCAGTATTTT. The whole variable domain, remainder taken from reference TRBV5-1 and TRBJ2-3, is KAGVTQTPRYLIKTRGQQVTLSCSPISGHRSVSWYQQTPGQGLQFLFEYFSETQRNKGNFPGRFSGRQFSNSRSEMNVSTLELGDSALYLCASSLASPTGGLTNTQYFGPGTRLTVL.